This is a list of T cell receptor beta chains from one sample in a study of blood T cell repertoires in COVID-19. Here immunoSEQ multiplex PCR was the method, and the copy in TCRdb shows in-frame clones only, minus some. The table has around 180,000 clones, roughly 80% seen once; the top ten hold about 18%. The source material was peripheral blood. The receptors here all came from a man between 60 and 75 years old with active or convalescent COVID-19. CDR3s include the opening cysteine and the closing phenylalanine or tryptophan. Fields, in order: D gene, clone size, V gene, J gene, CDR3 protein, CDR3 DNA. D genes are given only for firm matches. A row's size may be missing; if present it is once, few, many or a size class.

D gene: TRBD1; clone size: -; V gene: TRBV6-6; J gene: TRBJ2-7; CDR3 protein: CASSRGQDYEQYF; CDR3 DNA: TGTGCCAGCAGCCGCGGACAGGACTACGAGCAGTACTTC
D gene: -; clone size: -; V gene: TRBV4-2; J gene: TRBJ2-2; CDR3 protein: CVSSQEVRGGELFF; CDR3 DNA: TGTGTCAGCAGCCAAGAAGTCCGGGGCGGGGAGCTGTTTTTT
D gene: TRBD1; clone size: -; V gene: TRBV2; J gene: TRBJ1-1; CDR3 protein: CASTKTGGAEVFF; CDR3 DNA: TGTGCCAGCACCAAGACAGGGGGCGCGGAGGTATTCTTT
D gene: -; clone size: -; V gene: TRBV4-2; J gene: TRBJ2-2; CDR3 protein: CASSHSTGELFF; CDR3 DNA: TGTGCCAGCAGCCATTCAACCGGGGAGCTGTTTTTT
D gene: TRBD1; clone size: -; V gene: TRBV19; J gene: TRBJ2-7; CDR3 protein: CASSSPTGVSYEQYF; CDR3 DNA: TGTGCCAGTAGTAGTCCGACAGGGGTCTCCTACGAGCAGTACTTC
D gene: -; clone size: few; V gene: TRBV3-1/TRBV3-2; J gene: TRBJ1-2; CDR3 protein: CASSLTQGNYGYTF; CDR3 DNA: TGTGCCAGCAGCCTAACGCAGGGTAACTATGGCTACACCTTC
D gene: -; clone size: -; V gene: TRBV6-2/TRBV6-3; J gene: TRBJ2-2; CDR3 protein: CASSYRETGAGELFF; CDR3 DNA: TGTGCCAGCAGTTACCGCGAGACAGGTGCCGGGGAGCTGTTTTTT
D gene: -; clone size: -; V gene: TRBV29-1; J gene: TRBJ2-5; CDR3 protein: CSVGQAQTQYF; CDR3 DNA: TGCAGCGTTGGGCAGGCTCAGACCCAGTACTTC
D gene: -; clone size: -; V gene: TRBV19; J gene: TRBJ2-2; CDR3 protein: CASSIIGANTGELFF; CDR3 DNA: TGTGCCAGTAGTATTATAGGGGCTAACACCGGGGAGCTGTTTTTT
D gene: -; clone size: -; V gene: TRBV9; J gene: TRBJ1-1; CDR3 protein: CASSVVSNTEAFF; CDR3 DNA: TGTGCCAGCAGCGTAGTCTCGAACACTGAAGCTTTCTTT
D gene: TRBD1; clone size: -; V gene: TRBV10-2; J gene: TRBJ1-1; CDR3 protein: CASSQTQGRTLGEAFF; CDR3 DNA: TGCGCCAGCAGCCAAACACAGGGGCGGACCTTGGGTGAAGCTTTCTTT
D gene: -; clone size: -; V gene: TRBV27; J gene: TRBJ1-5; CDR3 protein: CASSRTGVGNQPQHF; CDR3 DNA: TGTGCCAGCAGCCGAACGGGGGTGGGCAATCAGCCCCAGCATTTT
D gene: TRBD2; clone size: -; V gene: TRBV4-1; J gene: TRBJ2-3; CDR3 protein: CASSQPKREINTQYF; CDR3 DNA: TGCGCCAGCAGCCAGCCTAAGCGGGAGATAAATACGCAGTATTTT
D gene: -; clone size: -; V gene: TRBV30; J gene: TRBJ1-2; CDR3 protein: CAWISQGSDYGYTF; CDR3 DNA: TGTGCCTGGATTTCACAGGGAAGTGACTATGGCTACACCTTC
D gene: TRBD1; clone size: -; V gene: TRBV25-1; J gene: TRBJ1-2; CDR3 protein: CASRSQGGYTF; CDR3 DNA: TGTGCCAGCAGATCACAGGGGGGCTACACCTTC
D gene: TRBD2; clone size: -; V gene: TRBV6-1; J gene: TRBJ2-7; CDR3 protein: CASSVSGLAGTYEQYF; CDR3 DNA: TGTGCCAGCAGTGTTTCCGGACTAGCGGGAACGTACGAGCAGTACTTC
D gene: TRBD1; clone size: -; V gene: TRBV19; J gene: TRBJ1-2; CDR3 protein: CASSLLQGVDGYTF; CDR3 DNA: TGTGCCAGTAGCTTACTACAGGGGGTGGATGGCTACACCTTC
D gene: TRBD2; clone size: -; V gene: TRBV28; J gene: TRBJ2-7; CDR3 protein: CASSSGTSGSYEQYF; CDR3 DNA: TGTGCCAGCAGTTCCGGGACTAGCGGTTCCTACGAGCAGTACTTC
D gene: TRBD2; clone size: -; V gene: TRBV2; J gene: TRBJ2-1; CDR3 protein: CASISLAGVEQFF; CDR3 DNA: TGTGCCAGCATTTCCCTAGCGGGAGTGGAGCAGTTCTTC
D gene: TRBD2; clone size: -; V gene: TRBV6-2/TRBV6-3; J gene: TRBJ2-1; CDR3 protein: CASSYHLAGGINNEQFF; CDR3 DNA: TGTGCCAGCAGTTACCACTTGGCGGGAGGGATTAATAATGAGCAGTTCTTC
D gene: TRBD1; clone size: few; V gene: TRBV7-3; J gene: TRBJ1-1; CDR3 protein: CASSLIWDRGRFVSEAFF; CDR3 DNA: TGTGCCAGCAGCTTAATATGGGACAGGGGGCGATTTGTATCTGAAGCTTTCTTT
D gene: -; clone size: -; V gene: TRBV19; J gene: TRBJ1-5; CDR3 protein: CASSMPGDGNQPQHF; CDR3 DNA: TGTGCCAGTAGTATGCCGGGGGATGGCAATCAGCCCCAGCATTTT
D gene: -; clone size: -; V gene: TRBV19; J gene: TRBJ1-5; CDR3 protein: CASKQQGNQPQHF; CDR3 DNA: TGTGCCAGTAAGCAACAGGGCAATCAGCCCCAGCATTTT
D gene: TRBD1; clone size: -; V gene: TRBV19; J gene: TRBJ1-3; CDR3 protein: CASSTTDRVKSGNTIYF; CDR3 DNA: TGTGCCAGTAGTACGACGGACAGGGTTAAATCTGGAAACACCATATATTTT
D gene: -; clone size: -; V gene: TRBV19; J gene: TRBJ2-2; CDR3 protein: CASSIIRDTGELFF; CDR3 DNA: TGTGCCAGTAGTATAATCAGGGACACCGGGGAGCTGTTTTTT
D gene: -; clone size: -; V gene: TRBV2; J gene: TRBJ2-3; CDR3 protein: CASSEGRDTQYF; CDR3 DNA: TGTGCCAGCAGTGAAGGGAGGGATACGCAGTATTTT
D gene: TRBD2; clone size: -; V gene: TRBV15; J gene: TRBJ2-1; CDR3 protein: CATSRLSGLGTREQFF; CDR3 DNA: TGTGCCACCAGCAGACTGTCGGGACTAGGGACCCGCGAGCAGTTCTTC
D gene: -; clone size: -; V gene: TRBV4-1; J gene: TRBJ2-6; CDR3 protein: CASSQGSRAGANVLTF; CDR3 DNA: TGCGCCAGCAGCCAAGGTTCGAGGGCTGGGGCCAACGTCCTGACTTTC
D gene: -; clone size: -; V gene: TRBV6-5; J gene: TRBJ1-2; CDR3 protein: CASSKGPGDYGYTF; CDR3 DNA: TGTGCCAGCAGCAAGGGGCCGGGGGACTATGGCTACACCTTC
D gene: TRBD1; clone size: -; V gene: TRBV11-2; J gene: TRBJ2-7; CDR3 protein: CASSLETGEAYEQYF; CDR3 DNA: TGTGCCAGCAGCTTAGAGACAGGGGAAGCCTACGAGCAGTACTTC
D gene: -; clone size: once; V gene: TRBV3-1/TRBV3-2; J gene: TRBJ2-3; CDR3 protein: CASRFLLTDTQYF; CDR3 DNA: TGTGCCAGCCGGTTCCTCCTCACAGATACGCAGTATTTT
D gene: -; clone size: once; V gene: TRBV25-1; J gene: TRBJ1-1; CDR3 protein: CASSETGYMNTEAFF; CDR3 DNA: TGTGCCAGCAGTGAAACAGGGTACATGAACACTGAAGCTTTCTTT
D gene: -; clone size: few; V gene: TRBV7-9; J gene: TRBJ2-6; CDR3 protein: CASSLGRGPSSGANVLTF; CDR3 DNA: TGTGCCAGCAGCTTAGGCAGGGGCCCCTCCTCTGGGGCCAACGTCCTGACTTTC
D gene: -; clone size: -; V gene: TRBV7-3; J gene: TRBJ2-3; CDR3 protein: CASSLEGSADTQYF; CDR3 DNA: TGTGCCAGCAGCTTAGAAGGGAGTGCAGATACGCAGTATTTT
D gene: -; clone size: -; V gene: TRBV11-2; J gene: TRBJ1-1; CDR3 protein: CASSPWDAGDTEAFF; CDR3 DNA: TGTGCCAGCAGCCCCTGGGACGCGGGGGACACTGAAGCTTTCTTT
D gene: -; clone size: once; V gene: TRBV7-2; J gene: TRBJ2-5; CDR3 protein: CASSFAGKVGALKETQYF; CDR3 DNA: TGTGCCAGCAGCTTCGCCGGGAAGGTGGGGGCTTTGAAAGAGACCCAGTACTTC
D gene: -; clone size: -; V gene: TRBV5-1; J gene: TRBJ2-1; CDR3 protein: CASRTNSYNEQFF; CDR3 DNA: TGCGCCAGCAGGACAAACTCCTACAATGAGCAGTTCTTC
D gene: -; clone size: -; V gene: TRBV19; J gene: TRBJ1-1; CDR3 protein: CASSMGETEAFF; CDR3 DNA: TGTGCCAGTAGTATGGGAGAAACTGAAGCTTTCTTT
D gene: -; clone size: -; V gene: TRBV19; J gene: TRBJ1-5; CDR3 protein: CASSLGKSDQPQHF; CDR3 DNA: TGTGCCAGTAGTCTGGGCAAATCGGATCAGCCCCAGCATTTT
D gene: TRBD1; clone size: few; V gene: TRBV7-3; J gene: TRBJ2-1; CDR3 protein: CASSLQGAQMNEQFF; CDR3 DNA: TGTGCCAGCAGCCTCCAGGGGGCGCAGATGAATGAGCAGTTCTTC
D gene: TRBD1; clone size: -; V gene: TRBV3-1/TRBV3-2; J gene: TRBJ1-2; CDR3 protein: CASSQTDRVEGGYTF; CDR3 DNA: TGTGCCAGCAGCCAAACCGACAGGGTTGAGGGTGGCTACACCTTC
D gene: -; clone size: -; V gene: TRBV7-7; J gene: TRBJ2-7; CDR3 protein: CASSLGLGDEQYF; CDR3 DNA: TGTGCCAGCAGCTTAGGTTTGGGCGACGAGCAGTACTTC
D gene: TRBD1; clone size: -; V gene: TRBV19; J gene: TRBJ1-5; CDR3 protein: CASSTRDRDSQPQHF; CDR3 DNA: TGTGCCAGTAGTACCCGGGACAGGGATAGTCAGCCCCAGCATTTT
D gene: TRBD1; clone size: few; V gene: TRBV3-1/TRBV3-2; J gene: TRBJ1-1; CDR3 protein: CASSLTTGGTEAFF; CDR3 DNA: TGTGCCAGCAGCCTTACGACAGGGGGGACTGAAGCTTTCTTT
D gene: -; clone size: -; V gene: TRBV29-1; J gene: TRBJ1-5; CDR3 protein: CSVGTRERPQHF; CDR3 DNA: TGCAGCGTGGGGACAAGGGAAAGGCCCCAGCATTTT
D gene: -; clone size: -; V gene: TRBV15; J gene: TRBJ2-3; CDR3 protein: CATSRGGGSTDTQYF; CDR3 DNA: TGTGCCACCAGCAGAGGGGGCGGTAGCACAGATACGCAGTATTTT
D gene: -; clone size: -; V gene: TRBV5-1; J gene: TRBJ1-2; CDR3 protein: CASSRGRGESGYTF; CDR3 DNA: TGCGCCAGCAGCCGGGGCCGGGGGGAAAGTGGCTACACCTTC
D gene: TRBD1; clone size: -; V gene: TRBV20-1; J gene: TRBJ1-5; CDR3 protein: CSARVGQGRYF; CDR3 DNA: TGCAGTGCTAGAGTGGGACAGGGTAGGTATTTT
D gene: -; clone size: -; V gene: TRBV5-4; J gene: TRBJ1-1; CDR3 protein: CASSQSGYTEAFF; CDR3 DNA: TGTGCCAGCAGCCAATCAGGTTACACTGAAGCTTTCTTT
D gene: TRBD2; clone size: -; V gene: TRBV23-1; J gene: TRBJ2-7; CDR3 protein: CASSPREVLPHEQYF; CDR3 DNA: TGCGCCAGCAGTCCTCGGGAGGTCCTACCCCACGAGCAGTACTTC
D gene: TRBD2; clone size: -; V gene: TRBV11-2; J gene: TRBJ2-7; CDR3 protein: CASSRLAGTYEQYF; CDR3 DNA: TGTGCCAGCAGCCGACTAGCGGGGACCTACGAGCAGTACTTC
D gene: -; clone size: -; V gene: TRBV7-2; J gene: TRBJ1-1; CDR3 protein: CASSLPPGQLRLNTEAFF; CDR3 DNA: TGTGCCAGCAGCCTTCCCCCCGGACAGCTAAGACTGAACACTGAAGCTTTCTTT
D gene: TRBD1; clone size: -; V gene: TRBV7-6; J gene: TRBJ1-5; CDR3 protein: CASSPLTGGGQPQHF; CDR3 DNA: TGTGCCAGCAGCCCGCTAACAGGGGGCGGTCAGCCCCAGCATTTT